Listed here are 31 T cell receptor beta chains from one sample, sequenced in a study of patients and donors after allogeneic stem cell transplantation. TCRdb independently ran MiXCR on the RT-PCR reads; one entry per CDR3 protein. The data contain about 960,000 distinct CDR3 sequences, roughly 18% of them singletons. The material sequenced was blood, either unsorted or a sorted T cell fraction (not recorded which). Source of these receptors: a human donor who was either an allogeneic HSCT recipient or a stem cell or donor lymphocyte infusion donor (not recorded which). It is not recorded whose cells these are; they may come from a transplant donor.

The chain recombines TRBV6-1 with TRBJ2-2, with TRBD1 matching over 8 bases. Germline lookup yields CDR1 MNHNS and CDR2 SASEGT. Trimming cost V 5 bases and J 0 bases; bases outside gene matches: 11. The CDR3 loop spans 18 amino acids. CDR3 DNA sequence: TGTGCCAGCAGTAAGAGAGCGACAGGGGCCGCGAACACCGGGGAGCTGTTTTTT. Translated: CASSKRATGAANTGELFF.

This clonotype has a handful of counts. This chain uses TRBV5-4 with TRBJ2-1, with 14 nucleotides matching TRBD2. With V trimmed by 4 bases and J by 7 bases, 7 bases remained unmatched. There are 16 residues in the CDR3. The V gene's germline CDR1 is SGHNT and CDR2 YYREEE (reference sequence). CDR3 residues: CASSRSTSGGGNEQFF. CDR3 DNA: TGTGCCAGCAGCCGCTCGACTAGCGGGGGGGGAAATGAGCAGTTCTTC.

This chain joins TRBV28 and TRBJ2-7; D is uncertain. Deletions cut 7 bases from V and 0 bases from J, with 16 bases between. The CDR3 runs 15 residues. Germline CDR1 MDHEN, CDR2 SYDVKM. The CDR3 nucleotides read TGTGCCAGCACGGGCCACGCAACCAGCTCCTACGAGCAGTACTTC. As protein: CASTGHATSSYEQYF.

The chain has TRBV7-9 and TRBJ2-1; possible D gene TRBD2, 7 bases. V lost 6 bases and J 9 bases, leaving 21 bases between the germline ends. The CDR3 contains 15 residues. Germline V gives CDR1 SEHNR, CDR2 FQNEAQ (reference sequence). The DNA of the CDR3 is TGTGCCAGCAGGGGGGCTAGCGGTCAGGGTGGTGAGCAGTTCTTC. It codes for CASRGASGQGGEQFF.

The CDR3 region is CAWKSSSYNEQFF. The CDR3 bases are TGTGCCTGGAAGTCGAGCTCCTACAATGAGCAGTTCTTC. V is TRBV30 and J is TRBJ2-1; D is ambiguous. With 4 bases removed from V and 0 bases from J, the gap between germline ends came to 7 bases. The CDR3 contains 13 residues. Germline V gene lookup returns CDR1 GTSNPN and CDR2 SVGIG (reference sequence).

The table lists this clonotype with a few counts. The chain couples TRBV20-1 to TRBJ2-1; the match to TRBD2 covers 10 bases. J lost 8 bases, V lost 3 bases, and 7 bases had no gene match. CDR3 size: 14 residues. CDR1 is DFQATT, CDR2 SNEGSKA, per germline (reference sequence). Here the CDR3 DNA reads TGCAGTGCTAGGTCCCTAGCGGGGGAGTATGAGCAGTTCTTC. Its translation is CSARSLAGEYEQFF.

This clonotype was counted only a few times. The chain couples TRBV7-3 to TRBJ2-1, with a possible D match to TRBD2 (5 bases). V lost 1 base to trimming and J lost 6 bases, with 13 bases between them. The CDR3 totals 15 residues. Germline CDR1 reads SGHTA; CDR2 reads FQGTGA. The chain's CDR3 is CASSLRDYAGNEQFF. The CDR3, as DNA: TGTGCCAGCAGCTTAAGAGACTACGCTGGCAATGAGCAGTTCTTC. Drawing the rest from reference TRBV7-3 and TRBJ2-1, the complete variable domain is GAGVSQTPSNKVTEKGKYVELRCDPISGHTALYWYRQSLGQGPEFLIYFQGTGAADDSGLPNDRFFAVRPEGSVSTLKIQRTERGDSAVYLCASSLRDYAGNEQFFGPGTRLTVL.

The gene calls are TRBV27 and TRBJ2-1; 8 bases line up with TRBD2. This CDR3 has 19 residues. Trimming removed 5 bases from V and 0 bases from J; junction bases left unmatched: 15. The germline CDR1 and CDR2 sequences are MNHEY and SMNVEV (reference sequence). The CDR3 loop reads CASSPPLPGLGSSYNEQFF. The CDR3 nucleotides are TGTGCCAGCAGTCCTCCTCTTCCGGGACTAGGGAGCTCCTACAATGAGCAGTTCTTC.

This clonotype was observed a handful of times. V gene TRBV20-1 combines with J gene TRBJ1-4; 8 bases line up with TRBD1. J gave up 7 bases and V 5 bases, and 9 bases lay outside the gene matches. This CDR3 spans 14 amino acids. The germline gives CDR1 DFQATT, CDR2 SNEGSKA (reference sequence). The CDR3 reads CSAQQGGLIEKLFF. DNA for the CDR3: TGCAGTGCTCAACAGGGGGGGCTAATTGAAAAACTGTTTTTT.

There are a few counts of this clonotype. The CDR3 bases are TGCAGTGCTGAAACAGGGGTTTCCGAGCAGTACTTC. Translation gives CSAETGVSEQYF. The rearrangement links TRBV20-1 to TRBJ2-7; 7 positions match TRBD1. This CDR3 comprises 12 residues. J was trimmed by 6 bases and V by 5 bases; bases with no gene match: 7. CDR1 and CDR2 (germline): DFQATT, SNEGSKA (reference sequence).

This clonotype was recorded a few times. This chain joins TRBV7-9 and TRBJ1-1, with D maybe TRBD1 (6 bases). CDR3 size: 12 residues. Germline assignment: CDR1 SEHNR and CDR2 FQNEAQ (reference sequence). With 5 bases removed from V and 7 bases from J, the gap between germline ends came to 11 bases. The CDR3 protein is CASSNGQIEAFF. CDR3 nucleotides: TGTGCCAGCAGCAACGGACAGATTGAAGCTTTCTTT.

This clonotype has only a few counts. The rearrangement uses TRBV20-1 and TRBJ1-2, with a possible D match to TRBD1 (5 bases). This CDR3 is built from 14 residues. Germline values: CDR1 DFQATT, CDR2 SNEGSKA (reference sequence). The V end was cut by 4 bases, the J end by 4 bases, with 16 bases between. The CDR3 region has the DNA TGCAGTGCTACTAAAAGGGACTCTCGCTATGGCTACACCTTC. This gives the protein CSATKRDSRYGYTF.

In nucleotides, the CDR3 is TGTGCCAGCAGCCAAGTACGATCCGGGTTGAAGTTCTTC. Protein sequence: CASSQVRSGLKFF. This rearrangement joins TRBV14 to TRBJ2-1; D remains unclear. Trimming took off 1 base at V and 14 bases at J, with 15 bases between the two ends. The germline V gene has CDR1 SGHDN and CDR2 FVKESK. The CDR3 is 13 residues long.

The genes are TRBV20-1 and TRBJ1-5, with D perhaps TRBD1 (5 bases). V lost 0 bases to trimming and J lost 6 bases, with 15 bases between them. CDR3 length equals 15 residues. The germline CDR1 and CDR2 sequences are DFQATT and SNEGSKA (reference sequence). The CDR3 reads CSARDKGKGSQPQHF. Here the CDR3 DNA reads TGCAGTGCTAGAGATAAGGGGAAGGGCAGTCAGCCCCAGCATTTT.

This clonotype was counted only a few times. The chain recombines TRBV20-1 with TRBJ2-7; 10 bases are shared with TRBD1. Looked up from germline, CDR1 is DFQATT and CDR2 is SNEGSKA (reference sequence). The CDR3 sequence is 14 residues long. Trimming removed 0 bases from V and 6 bases from J; junction bases left unmatched: 5. Written as DNA, the CDR3 is TGCAGTGCTAGAGATGGCGACAGGGGGCTCGAGCAGTACTTC. Translated, it gives CSARDGDRGLEQYF.

This clonotype showed up many times. The chain couples TRBV29-1 to TRBJ1-1; 8 bases map to TRBD1. V was pared by 6 bases and J by 0 bases, with 3 bases of the junction left unmatched. There are 13 residues in the CDR3. Germline lookup yields CDR1 SQVTM and CDR2 ANQGSEA. In DNA, the CDR3 is TGCAGCGTCAGACAGGGGATGAACACTGAAGCTTTCTTT. Translating it yields CSVRQGMNTEAFF.

This chain connects TRBV7-2 to TRBJ2-1; possibly TRBD1 for D (6 bases). CDR3 length: 14 amino acids. The V gene lost 5 bases and the J gene lost 5 bases, with 13 bases spanning the gap. Germline V gives CDR1 SGHTA, CDR2 FQGNSA. Written as DNA, the CDR3 is TGTGCCAGCAGCGCCAAGGGACACCACAATGAGCAGTTCTTC. Amino acid sequence: CASSAKGHHNEQFF.

With regard to this clonotype: Lacking the conserved final phenylalanine or tryptophan, this CDR3 likely reflects a read error. The rearrangement joins TRBV28 to TRBJ2-1, with 8 bases identical to TRBD2. V shed 2 bases, J shed 12 bases, and the junction held 3 bases outside the gene matches. The CDR3 is made up of 12 amino acids. The germline gives CDR1 MDHEN, CDR2 SYDVKM. CDR3 coding DNA: TGTGCCAGCAGTTTAAGCGGACTAGCGCAGTTCCTC. It yields the protein CASSLSGLAQFL.

The chain is built from TRBV11-1 and TRBJ2-3; 10 bases are shared with TRBD2. The CDR3 has 18 residues. V was pared by 3 bases and J by 6 bases, with 15 bases of the junction left unmatched. The germline V gene has CDR1 SGHAT and CDR2 FQDESV (reference sequence). CDR3 in DNA: TGTGCCAGCAGCTTCGGGATCCAAGCGGGAGGGCCAAGTGATACGCAGTATTTT. Amino acid sequence: CASSFGIQAGGPSDTQYF.

V usage is TRBV20-1 and J usage is TRBJ2-6, with a weak D call TRBD1 (5 bases). Germline V gene lookup returns CDR1 DFQATT and CDR2 SNEGSKA (reference sequence). The V gene lost 6 bases and the J gene lost 1 base, with 10 bases spanning the gap. The CDR3 runs to 14 residues. DNA for the CDR3: TGCAGTGCCACACAGGATTCTGGGGCCAACGTCCTGACTTTC. Amino acid sequence: CSATQDSGANVLTF.

V is TRBV20-1 and J is TRBJ2-1; TRBD2 matches 8 bases. The germline V gene has CDR1 DFQATT and CDR2 SNEGSKA (reference sequence). The CDR3 is 15 amino acids. V dropped 6 bases and J dropped 7; count of bases not matched to a gene: 14. The CDR3 coding sequence is TGCAGTGCACCACTAGCGGCTCGGGGTTTTAATGAGCAGTTCTTC. This translates into CSAPLAARGFNEQFF.

This clonotype was seen repeatedly, ten times or more. This chain links TRBV6-1 with TRBJ2-2, with no clear D. The CDR3 totals 10 residues. Per germline, CDR1 MNHNS and CDR2 SASEGT. Between the trimmed V and J ends, which lost 1 base and 9 bases, there was a span of 0 bases. This CDR3 reads CASSEGELFF. DNA for the CDR3: TGTGCCAGCAGTGAAGGGGAGCTGTTTTTT.

This clonotype was counted between two and nine times. The gene calls are TRBV4-2 and TRBJ1-4, with 7 bases fitting TRBD1. Germline V lookup: CDR1 LGHNA, CDR2 YNFKEQ. The CDR3 is made up of 16 amino acids. V gave up 4 bases and J gave up 7 bases; unmatched junction bases: 12. The CDR3 coding sequence is TGTGCCAGCAGCCTCAGTAACAGGGGATCTGCTGAAAAACTGTTTTTT. Encoded protein: CASSLSNRGSAEKLFF.

This clonotype was seen more than once but under ten times. The gene calls are TRBV12-3 or TRBV12-4 and TRBJ2-4; no clear D gene. The CDR3 spans 11 residues. V was pared by 2 bases and J by 9 bases, with 5 bases between. CDR3 nucleotides: TGTGCCAGCAGTTTATACGGCATTCAGTACTTC. Translated: CASSLYGIQYF.

The genes are TRBV7-2 and TRBJ2-7; 9 bases match TRBD1. Germline V lookup: CDR1 SGHTA, CDR2 FQGNSA. The CDR3 has 15 residues. The trim removed 3 bases at V and 4 bases at J, leaving 7 bases unmatched. CDR3 region: CASSFIPGQGYEQYF. For the CDR3, the DNA is TGTGCCAGCAGCTTTATTCCGGGACAGGGATACGAGCAGTACTTC.

The rearrangement links TRBV20-1 to TRBJ2-7, with D possibly called TRBD1 or TRBD2 (5 bases each). The CDR3 length is 10 residues. Trimming cost V 8 bases and J 6 bases, with 11 bases left between them. CDR1 is DFQATT, CDR2 SNEGSKA, per germline (reference sequence). The DNA for the CDR3 is TGCAGTCTCCTCGGGGCCGAGCAGTACTTC. It translates to CSLLGAEQYF.

The chain has TRBV30 and TRBJ2-1, with D perhaps TRBD1 (6 bases). CDR3 size: 11 residues. Germline loops: CDR1 GTSNPN, CDR2 SVGIG (reference sequence). CDR3 in DNA: TGTGCGGGGGCCCCGGGCAATGAGCAGTTCTTC. Its protein product is CAGAPGNEQFF.

This clonotype was observed a handful of times. The chain has TRBV4-1 and TRBJ2-7; 7 bases align to TRBD2. Germline assignment: CDR1 MGHRA and CDR2 YSYEKL. The V gene end was trimmed by 2 bases and the J gene end by 2 bases; junction bases not matched to a gene: 3. The CDR3 covers 14 residues. The CDR3 spells CASSQSGTPYEQYF. The CDR3 DNA sequence: TGCGCCAGCAGCCAAAGCGGGACCCCCTACGAGCAGTACTTC.

The CDR3 sequence is CASSTRPTSGIKGSEQYF. The CDR3 DNA follows: TGTGCCAGCAGTACGAGACCAACTAGCGGGATAAAAGGCTCCGAGCAGTACTTC. The chain recombines TRBV12-3 or TRBV12-4 with TRBJ2-7; 10 bases align to TRBD2. The CDR3 is made up of 18 amino acids. The V and J ends lost 5 bases and 6 bases, in that order; junction bases with no gene match: 19.

The chain is built from TRBV2 and TRBJ2-3; D gene uncertain. The V gene lost 3 bases and the J gene lost 6 bases, with 10 bases spanning the gap. The CDR3 extends over 13 amino acids. Germline CDR1 is SNHLY and CDR2 is FYNNEI. This CDR3 reads CASSEVGRDTQYF. The CDR3 region has the DNA TGTGCCAGCAGTGAGGTGGGCCGGGATACGCAGTATTTT.

This chain links TRBV5-1 with TRBJ1-4, with a possible D match to TRBD1 (6 bases). CDR3 length equals 17 residues. Trimming cost V 0 bases and J 3 bases, with 15 bases left between them. Per germline, CDR1 SGHRS and CDR2 YFSETQ. CDR3 DNA: TGCGCCAGCAGCTTGGAACAGGGTGGATCGGCTAATGAAAAACTGTTTTTT. It translates to CASSLEQGGSANEKLFF.